The 17 T cell receptor beta chains presented below share a single source sample, sequenced in a study of blood T cell repertoires in COVID-19. The data were produced by immunoSEQ multiplex PCR, yet TCRdb's version contains in-frame clones alone and is incomplete. The data show about 200,000 clones, about 90% seen once. The source material was peripheral blood. The receptors were sampled from a man aged 18-30 years with active or convalescent COVID-19.

The chain carries TRBV7-3 and TRBJ2-2; tentatively, D is TRBD1 (7 bases). Per germline, CDR1 SGHTA and CDR2 FQGTGA. The CDR3 has 16 residues. V was trimmed by 2 bases and J by 7 bases, leaving 17 bases between them. The chain's CDR3 is CASSLSGGRGNGELFF. The CDR3 nucleotides read TGTGCCAGCAGCTTATCAGGGGGGAGAGGTAACGGGGAGCTGTTTTTT.

V usage is TRBV29-1 and J usage is TRBJ1-2, with a weak D call TRBD1 (6 bases). CDR1 SQVTM and CDR2 ANQGSEA come from the germline V gene. V was cut by 4 bases and J by 6 bases, with 6 bases left in between. There are 10 residues in the CDR3. CDR3 sequence (DNA): TGCAGCGTTGCAGGGGATGGCTACACCTTC. As protein: CSVAGDGYTF.

The chain is built from TRBV6-5 and TRBJ2-2, with D unclear. Germline-derived CDR1 and CDR2 are MNHEY and SVGAGI. V was shortened by 10 bases and J by 3 bases, with 9 bases between the two germline ends. This CDR3 is built from 12 residues. The CDR3 region is CATPLYTGELFF. The DNA of the CDR3 is TGTGCCACCCCCCTCTACACCGGGGAGCTGTTTTTT.

This chain links TRBV12-3 or TRBV12-4 with TRBJ2-1, with 10 bases aligning to TRBD2. The CDR3 runs to 13 residues. The V and J ends lost 2 bases and 14 bases, in that order; junction bases with no gene match: 6. CDR3 protein: CASSLLAGDGEFF. The CDR3 nucleotides are TGTGCCAGCAGTTTACTAGCGGGAGATGGCGAGTTCTTC.

DNA of the CDR3: TGTGCCAGCAGTCCCGGGACAGGGGGCATCGGCTACACCTTC. The encoded protein is CASSPGTGGIGYTF. The chain employs TRBV28 and TRBJ1-2; TRBD1 agrees at 12 bases. CDR1 is MDHEN, CDR2 SYDVKM, per germline. This CDR3 is 14 amino acids long. V lost 5 bases, J lost 8 bases, and 6 bases stayed unmatched.

The chain joins TRBV10-1 to TRBJ2-1, with TRBD2 matching over 7 bases. Germline values: CDR1 WNHNN, CDR2 SYGVQD (reference sequence). Trimming removed 5 bases from V and 7 bases from J; junction bases left unmatched: 8. The CDR3 length is 14 residues. CDR3 nucleotide sequence: TGCGCCAGCAGTCCTTCAGTGGGGGGGAATGAGCAGTTCTTC. This gives the protein CASSPSVGGNEQFF.

The chain has TRBV6-5 and TRBJ1-3; D perhaps matches TRBD1 (6 bases). The CDR3 is made up of 16 amino acids. Germline CDR1 reads MNHEY; CDR2 reads SVGAGI. Trimming cost V 0 bases and J 3 bases, with 12 bases left between them. Written as DNA, the CDR3 is TGTGCCAGCAGTTACTCGATTTCAGGGGTTGGAAACACCATATATTTT. Residues: CASSYSISGVGNTIYF.

This clone was detected only once. The V call is TRBV9, the J call TRBJ1-4, with D possibly matching TRBD1 (5 bases). The CDR3 contains 15 residues. In germline, CDR1 is SGDLS, CDR2 YYNGEE. Trimming took 0 bases from V and 8 from J, leaving 14 bases between them. The CDR3 DNA reads as TGTGCCAGCAGCGTAGCCCCGGGGGATAGCGAAAAACTGTTTTTT. This gives the protein CASSVAPGDSEKLFF.

The V gene is TRBV10-1, the J gene TRBJ2-3, with D maybe TRBD2 (5 bases). Trimming took 1 base from V and 4 from J, leaving 18 bases between them. The CDR3 covers 17 residues. CDR1 is WNHNN, CDR2 SYGVQD, per germline (reference sequence). CDR3 residues: CASSELVPSKGSDTQYF. The CDR3, as DNA: TGCGCCAGCAGTGAGTTGGTTCCTAGCAAGGGTTCAGATACGCAGTATTTT.

The chain carries TRBV11-2 and TRBJ2-1, with D possibly matching TRBD2 (5 bases). Germline V gene data show CDR1 as SGHAT and CDR2 as FQNNGV. The germline V and J ends were trimmed by 5 bases and 12 bases, with 14 bases remaining between them. The CDR3 has 12 amino acids. CDR3 amino acids: CASSVVRGGQFF. The CDR3, as DNA: TGTGCCAGCAGCGTCGTACGGGGTGGGCAGTTCTTC. Filled out from reference TRBV11-2 and TRBJ2-1, the complete variable domain reads EAGVAQSPRYKIIEKRQSVAFWCNPISGHATLYWYQQILGQGPKLLIQFQNNGVVDDSQLPKDRFSAERLKGVDSTLKIQPAKLEDSAVYLCASSVVRGGQFFGPGTRLTVL.

V and J are TRBV5-1 and TRBJ2-2, with a possible D match to TRBD2 (6 bases). The CDR3 sequence is 13 residues long. The germline gives CDR1 SGHRS, CDR2 YFSETQ. V lost 0 bases to trimming and J lost 8 bases, with 8 bases between them. The CDR3 bases are TGCGCCAGCAGCTTGGCCGGGGGAGGGGAGCTGTTTTTT. Its protein is CASSLAGGGELFF.

This rearrangement joins TRBV10-3 to TRBJ1-5, with 7 bases matching TRBD1. CDR1 is ENHRY, CDR2 SYGVKD, per germline. The CDR3 runs 16 residues. After removal of 6 bases from V and 3 bases from J, the junction contained 11 bases not matched to a gene. DNA of the CDR3: TGTGCCATCAGCGATCAACAGGGGATAGACAATCAGCCCCAGCATTTT. Protein: CAISDQQGIDNQPQHF.

In this sample, this clone turned up once. The chain has TRBV6-4 and TRBJ1-3; D perhaps matches TRBD1 (5 bases). CDR1 and CDR2 (germline): MRHNA, SNTAGT. The CDR3 totals 15 residues. Trimming took 6 bases from V and 0 from J, leaving 12 bases between them. The CDR3 DNA sequence: TGTGCCAGCAGGAGGGACTCGTCCTCTGGAAACACCATATATTTT. The encoded protein is CASRRDSSSGNTIYF.

This chain uses TRBV5-6 with TRBJ1-3, with D unclear. The germline gives CDR1 SGHDT, CDR2 YYEEEE. The CDR3 length is 14 residues. The V and J ends lost 3 bases and 1 base respectively, with 8 bases between them. CDR3 coding DNA: TGTGCCAGCAGCTCAGGAGGATCTGGAAACACCATATATTTT. Protein sequence: CASSSGGSGNTIYF.

This sequence joins TRBV11-2 and TRBJ2-7; D might be TRBD2 (6 bases). CDR1 is SGHAT and CDR2 is FQNNGV in the germline V gene. V was trimmed by 0 bases and J by 6 bases, leaving 12 bases between them. The CDR3 is 14 amino acids. The CDR3 spells CASSLDPSVFEQYF. CDR3 DNA: TGTGCCAGCAGCTTAGATCCTAGCGTCTTCGAGCAGTACTTC.

This chain links TRBV28 with TRBJ1-1, with TRBD1 as a possible D gene (6 bases). Deletions cut 5 bases from V and 4 bases from J, with 14 bases between. This CDR3 is built from 14 residues. Germline lookup yields CDR1 MDHEN and CDR2 SYDVKM. The CDR3 DNA follows: TGTGCCAGCAGTACAACAGGGCGCGGCACTGAAGCTTTCTTT. This translates into CASSTTGRGTEAFF.

The J gene is TRBJ1-2, the V gene TRBV25-1; TRBD1 matches at 11 bases. From germline, CDR1 is MGHDK and CDR2 SYGVNS. This CDR3 is 17 amino acids long. J was trimmed by 4 bases and V by 6 bases; bases with no gene match: 13. CDR3 DNA: TGTGCCAGCAGACAAAATCCGGGACAGGGGGAAGGCTATGGCTACACCTTC. The encoded protein is CASRQNPGQGEGYGYTF.